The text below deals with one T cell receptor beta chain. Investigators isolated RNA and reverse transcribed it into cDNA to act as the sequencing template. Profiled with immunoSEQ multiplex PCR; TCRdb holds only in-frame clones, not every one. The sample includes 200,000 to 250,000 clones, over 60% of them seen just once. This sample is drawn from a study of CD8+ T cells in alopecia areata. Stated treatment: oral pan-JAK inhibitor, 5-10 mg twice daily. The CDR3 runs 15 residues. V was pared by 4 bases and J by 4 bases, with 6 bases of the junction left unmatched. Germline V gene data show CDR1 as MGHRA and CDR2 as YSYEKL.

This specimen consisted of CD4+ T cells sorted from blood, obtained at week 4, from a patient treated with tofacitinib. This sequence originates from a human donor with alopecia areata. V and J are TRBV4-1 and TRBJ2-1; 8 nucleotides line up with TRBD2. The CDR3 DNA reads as TGCGCCAGCAGCCGAGCGGGGGCCCAATACAATGAGCAGTTCTTC. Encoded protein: CASSRAGAQYNEQFF.